Following are 4 T cell receptor beta chains from one sample sequenced in a study of T-cell reconstitution after alpha-beta-depleted transplantation in children. Preparation of the TCRbeta library was carried out with unique molecular identifiers. TCRdb reanalysed the PCR reads using MiXCR and keeps one entry per CDR3 protein. The sample holds fewer than 550,000 distinct CDR3 sequences, under 12% seen once. The specimen comprised PBMCs, sampled before TCRalphabeta/CD19-depleted stem cell transplant. The origin of the receptors is a child aged 2 to 10 with inherited bone marrow failure, due to receive a stem cell transplant.

This clonotype has more than one count but fewer than ten. The rearrangement links TRBV7-2 to TRBJ1-6; no clear D gene. The ends were cut back, 2 bases at V and 10 bases at J, with 6 bases in the middle. The CDR3 has 12 residues. Germline CDR1 is SGHTA and CDR2 is FQGNSA. CDR3 DNA: TGTGCCAGCAGCTTATATCCCTCACCCCTCCACTTT. Translated, it gives CASSLYPSPLHF.

This clonotype was detected ten times or more. This chain uses TRBV11-2 with TRBJ2-1; a possible D gene is TRBD2 (6 bases). Per germline, CDR1 SGHAT and CDR2 FQNNGV. V gave up 0 bases and J gave up 6 bases, with 18 bases separating them. The CDR3 runs to 17 residues. The CDR3 reads CASSLEYLAEEGNEQFF. The CDR3 nucleotides read TGTGCCAGCAGCTTAGAATATTTAGCGGAGGAAGGCAATGAGCAGTTCTTC.

The sample holds a few counts of this clonotype. The chain couples TRBV10-2 to TRBJ2-7, with 8 bases aligning to TRBD1. This CDR3 is 15 amino acids long. The germline V gene has CDR1 WSHSY and CDR2 SAAADI. J was trimmed by 4 bases and V by 10 bases; bases with no gene match: 15. This CDR3 reads CATDPTDRVGYEQYF. The CDR3 region has the DNA TGCGCCACTGACCCTACGGACAGGGTGGGGTACGAGCAGTACTTC.

There are many counts of this clonotype. The chain is built from TRBV28 and TRBJ2-1; the match to TRBD2 covers 10 bases. This CDR3 has 16 residues. V lost 3 bases to trimming and J lost 3 bases; unmatched junction nucleotides: 5. Germline assignment: CDR1 MDHEN and CDR2 SYDVKM. CDR3 sequence reads: CASSFRSGRYYNEQFF. The CDR3 region has the DNA TGTGCCAGCAGTTTCCGTAGCGGGAGGTACTACAATGAGCAGTTCTTC.